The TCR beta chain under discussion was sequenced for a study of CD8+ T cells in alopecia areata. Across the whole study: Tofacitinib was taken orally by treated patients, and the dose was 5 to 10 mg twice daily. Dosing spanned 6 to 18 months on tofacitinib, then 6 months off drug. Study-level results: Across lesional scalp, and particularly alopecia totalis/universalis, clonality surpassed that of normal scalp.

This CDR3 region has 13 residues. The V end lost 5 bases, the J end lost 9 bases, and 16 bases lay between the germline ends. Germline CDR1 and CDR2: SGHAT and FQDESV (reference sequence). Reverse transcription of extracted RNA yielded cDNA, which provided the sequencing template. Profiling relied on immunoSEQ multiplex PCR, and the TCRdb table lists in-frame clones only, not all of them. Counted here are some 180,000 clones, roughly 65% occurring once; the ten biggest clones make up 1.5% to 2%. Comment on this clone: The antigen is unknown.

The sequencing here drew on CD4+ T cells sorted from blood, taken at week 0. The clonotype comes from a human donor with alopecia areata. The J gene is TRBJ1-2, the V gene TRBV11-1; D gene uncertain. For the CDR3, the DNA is TGTGCCAGCAGCCGCCCGGCTGAGGGTCGCTACACCTTC. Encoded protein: CASSRPAEGRYTF.